The entry that follows covers one T cell receptor (beta chain) sequence. No antigen is known for it. CDR1 is SGHTA, CDR2 FQGTGA, per germline. The V and J ends lost 3 bases and 3 bases respectively, with 8 bases between them. The CDR3 length is 14 residues. The sample originates from a study of radiotherapy plus CTLA-4 blockade in lung cancer. Some clones are missing from TCRdb's copy, which holds only in-frame ones; the method was immunoSEQ multiplex PCR. The sample has about 80,000 clones; about four fifths are singletons. Overall study findings and caveats: Radiotherapy plus ipilimumab was followed by expansion in blood of tumor-derived TCR clones.

Material: peripheral blood, obtained from a patient treated with radiotherapy plus ipilimumab. The chain combines TRBV7-3 with TRBJ2-2; D is unclear. The TCR comes from a human donor with non-small cell lung cancer who had stable disease on radiotherapy plus ipilimumab. Written as DNA, the CDR3 is TGTGCCAGCAGCTTGGGTAGGGACACCGGGGAGCTGTTTTTT. It codes for CASSLGRDTGELFF.